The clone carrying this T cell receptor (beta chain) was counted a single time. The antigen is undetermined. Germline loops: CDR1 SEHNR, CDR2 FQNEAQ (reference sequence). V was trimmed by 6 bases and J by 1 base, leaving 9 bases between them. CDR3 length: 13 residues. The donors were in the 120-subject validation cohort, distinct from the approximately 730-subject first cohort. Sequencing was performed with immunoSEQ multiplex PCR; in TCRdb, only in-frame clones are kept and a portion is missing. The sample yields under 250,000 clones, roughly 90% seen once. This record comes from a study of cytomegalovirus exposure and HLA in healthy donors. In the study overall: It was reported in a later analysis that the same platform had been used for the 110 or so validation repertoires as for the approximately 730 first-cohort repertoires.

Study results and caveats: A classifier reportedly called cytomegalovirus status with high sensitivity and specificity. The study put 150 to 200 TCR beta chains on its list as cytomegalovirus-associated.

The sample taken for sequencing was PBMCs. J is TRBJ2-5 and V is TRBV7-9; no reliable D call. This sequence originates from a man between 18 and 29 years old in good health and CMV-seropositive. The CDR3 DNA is TGTGCCAGCAGATCCGGGCCCCAAGAGACCCAGTACTTC. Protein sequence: CASRSGPQETQYF. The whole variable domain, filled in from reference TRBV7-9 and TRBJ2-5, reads DTGVSQNPRHKITKRGQNVTFRCDPISEHNRLYWYRQTLGQGPEFLTYFQNEAQLEKSRLLSDRFSAERPKGSFSTLEIQRTEQGDSAMYLCASRSGPQETQYFGPGTRLLVL.